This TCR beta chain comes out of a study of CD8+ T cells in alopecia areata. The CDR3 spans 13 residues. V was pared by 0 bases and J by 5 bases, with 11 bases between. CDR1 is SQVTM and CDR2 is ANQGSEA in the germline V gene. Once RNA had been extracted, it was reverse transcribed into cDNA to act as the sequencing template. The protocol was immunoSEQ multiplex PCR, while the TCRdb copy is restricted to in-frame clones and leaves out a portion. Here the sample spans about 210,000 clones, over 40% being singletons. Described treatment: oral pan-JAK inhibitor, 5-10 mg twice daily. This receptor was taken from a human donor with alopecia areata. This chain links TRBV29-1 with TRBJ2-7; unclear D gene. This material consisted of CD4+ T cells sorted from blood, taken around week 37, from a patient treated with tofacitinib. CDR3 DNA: TGCAGCGTTGAAGACACCAGACGGGACGAGCAGTACTTC. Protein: CSVEDTRRDEQYF.